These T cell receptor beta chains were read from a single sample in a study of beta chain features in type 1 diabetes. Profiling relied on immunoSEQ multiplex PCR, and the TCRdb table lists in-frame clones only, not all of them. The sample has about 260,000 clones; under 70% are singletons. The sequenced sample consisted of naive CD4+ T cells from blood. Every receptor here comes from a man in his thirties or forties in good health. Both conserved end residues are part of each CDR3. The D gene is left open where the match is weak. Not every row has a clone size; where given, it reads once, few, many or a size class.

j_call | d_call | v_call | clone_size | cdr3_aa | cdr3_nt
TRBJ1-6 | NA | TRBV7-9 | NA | CASGSGASPLHF | TGTGCCAGCGGAAGTGGAGCCTCACCCCTCCACTTT
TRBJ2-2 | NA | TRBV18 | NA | CASSPTSTGELFF | TGTGCCAGCTCACCTACTAGCACCGGGGAGCTGTTTTTT
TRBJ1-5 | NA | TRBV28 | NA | CASSKGPQPQHF | TGTGCCAGCAGCAAGGGCCCCCAGCCCCAGCATTTT
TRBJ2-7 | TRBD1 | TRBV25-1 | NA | CASSGDRGRGTYEQYF | TGTGCCAGCAGTGGGGACAGGGGGCGAGGGACCTACGAGCAGTACTTC
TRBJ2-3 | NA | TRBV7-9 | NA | CASSTDKTQYF | TGTGCCAGCAGCACGGACAAAACGCAGTATTTT
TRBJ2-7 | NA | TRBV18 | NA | CASSPPSNYEQYF | TGTGCCAGCTCACCACCTTCCAACTACGAGCAGTACTTC
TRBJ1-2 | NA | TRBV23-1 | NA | CASSLPRIHGYTF | TGCGCCAGCAGCCTGCCGAGGATACATGGCTACACCTTC
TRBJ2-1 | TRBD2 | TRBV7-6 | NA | CASSLYTSGSRNEQFF | TGTGCCAGCAGCTTATACACTAGCGGGAGTAGGAATGAGCAGTTCTTC
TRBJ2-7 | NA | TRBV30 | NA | CAWNLQGLASPEQYF | TGTGCCTGGAACCTACAGGGTCTAGCGAGTCCCGAGCAGTACTTC
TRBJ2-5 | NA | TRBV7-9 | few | CASSKRQETQYF | TGTGCCAGCAGTAAAAGGCAAGAGACCCAGTACTTC
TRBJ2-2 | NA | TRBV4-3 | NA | CASSPGLSTGELFF | TGCGCCAGCAGCCCCGGACTGAGCACCGGGGAGCTGTTTTTT
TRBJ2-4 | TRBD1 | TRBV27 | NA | CASSGTGSAKNIQYF | TGTGCCAGCAGTGGGACAGGGTCGGCCAAAAACATTCAGTACTTC
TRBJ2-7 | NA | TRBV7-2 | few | CASSSPRGASSYF | TGTGCCAGCAGCTCCCCGCGGGGCGCGAGTTCGTACTTC
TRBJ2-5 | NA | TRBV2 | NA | CASRSEETQYF | TGTGCCAGCAGGTCAGAAGAGACCCAGTACTTC
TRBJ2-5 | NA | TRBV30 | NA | CAWSGDGSYQETQYF | TGTGCCTGGAGTGGGGACGGGTCGTACCAAGAGACCCAGTACTTC
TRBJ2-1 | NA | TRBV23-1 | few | CASSQFSEYNEQFF | TGCGCCAGCAGTCAATTTTCAGAGTACAATGAGCAGTTCTTC
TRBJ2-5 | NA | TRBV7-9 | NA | CASSLRTVQETQYF | TGTGCCAGCAGCTTGAGGACAGTCCAAGAGACCCAGTACTTC
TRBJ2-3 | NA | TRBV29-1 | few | CSVEGHYTDTQYF | TGCAGCGTTGAGGGACACTACACAGATACGCAGTATTTT
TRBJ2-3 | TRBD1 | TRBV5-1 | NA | CASSPGTGFQDTQYF | TGCGCCAGCAGCCCCGGGACAGGGTTCCAAGATACGCAGTATTTT
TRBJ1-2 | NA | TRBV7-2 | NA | CASSPGSKYGYTF | TGTGCCAGCAGCCCCGGGTCCAAATATGGCTACACCTTC
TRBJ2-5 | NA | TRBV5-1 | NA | CASSASAVETQYF | TGCGCCAGCAGCGCTTCTGCGGTGGAGACCCAGTACTTC
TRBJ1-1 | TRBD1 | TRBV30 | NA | CAWSRGGAGTEAFF | TGTGCCTGGAGCCGAGGGGGCGCGGGCACTGAAGCTTTCTTT
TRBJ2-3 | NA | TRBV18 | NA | CASTNPQRTDTQYF | TGTGCCAGCACAAACCCGCAGCGCACAGATACGCAGTATTTT
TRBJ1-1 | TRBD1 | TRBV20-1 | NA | CSARDRNEAFF | TGCAGTGCTAGGGACAGGAATGAAGCTTTCTTT
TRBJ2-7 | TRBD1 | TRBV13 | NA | CASSPGQGSLEQYF | TGTGCCAGCAGTCCAGGACAGGGCTCCCTCGAGCAGTACTTC
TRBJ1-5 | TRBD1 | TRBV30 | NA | CAINPGGGNQPQHF | TGTGCCATAAACCCAGGGGGCGGCAATCAGCCCCAGCATTTT
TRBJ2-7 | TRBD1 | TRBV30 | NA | CAWKFGTGLLHEQYF | TGTGCCTGGAAATTTGGGACAGGCCTCCTTCACGAGCAGTACTTC
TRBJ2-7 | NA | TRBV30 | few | CAWTKGLYEQYF | TGTGCCTGGACCAAGGGACTCTACGAGCAGTACTTC
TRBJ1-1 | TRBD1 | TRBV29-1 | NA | CSVASGTANTEAFF | TGCAGCGTTGCCTCCGGGACAGCCAACACTGAAGCTTTCTTT
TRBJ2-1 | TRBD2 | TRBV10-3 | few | CAIGTSVSNEQFF | TGTGCCATCGGGACTAGCGTATCTAATGAGCAGTTCTTC
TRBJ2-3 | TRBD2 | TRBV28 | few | CASPPGGLALRDTQYF | TGTGCCAGCCCCCCGGGTGGACTAGCGTTAAGGGATACGCAGTATTTT
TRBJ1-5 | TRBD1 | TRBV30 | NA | CAWSPGQNNQPQHF | TGTGCCTGGAGCCCGGGACAGAACAATCAGCCCCAGCATTTT